Following are 30 T cell receptor beta chains from one sample sequenced in a study of T cells in women clearing cervical HPV infection. Method: immunoSEQ multiplex PCR; TCRdb's copy keeps in-frame clones and lacks some. The sample data list over 45,000 clones. Sequenced: blood buffy coat. These receptors originate from a woman aged 18 to 75 with a cervical HPV16 infection that either progressed to CIN3+ or cleared (not recorded which).

Regarding this clone: Read coverage stops 3 residues before the CDR3 terminus; the germline J gene supplies the remainder. This chain links TRBV7-9 with TRBJ1-1, with D perhaps matching TRBD1 (6 bases). The CDR3 runs 11 residues. Germline V lookup: CDR1 SEHNR, CDR2 FQNEAQ (reference sequence). CDR3: CASSPRDTAFF. The CDR3 DNA, read in part, is TGTGCCAGCAGCCCACGGGACACA.

In regard to this clone: The read ends 3 residues before the CDR3 terminus; that terminus is restored from the germline J gene. The chain has TRBV2 and TRBJ1-5; D uncertain. The length of the CDR3 is 16 residues. Trimming removed 1 base from V and 3 bases from J, with 13 bases in between. Germline-derived CDR1 and CDR2 are SNHLY and FYNNEI. CDR3 DNA (partial): TGTGCCAGCAGTGAAGAGGAGGCAGGATTCAATCAGCCC. Its translation is CASSEEEAGFNQP. The entire CDR3 reads CASSEEEAGFNQPQHF. The full variable domain, with the rest looked up from reference TRBV2 and TRBJ1-5, is EPEVTQTPSHQVTQMGQEVILRCVPISNHLYFYWYRQILGQKVEFLVSFYNNEISEKSEIFDDQFSVERPDGSNFTLKIRSTKLEDSAMYFCASSEEEAGFNQPQHFGDGTRLSIL.

Details on this clone: The read terminates 3 residues before the CDR3 end, so the remaining end is supplied by the germline J gene. The V gene is TRBV2, the J gene TRBJ2-2; D may be TRBD2 (6 bases). V shed 2 bases and J shed 4 bases, with 17 bases lying between them. The CDR3 totals 17 residues. Germline lookup yields CDR1 SNHLY and CDR2 FYNNEI. The sequenced CDR3 bases are TGTGCCAGCAGTGAACTACCGGGGGTTCGAATCACCGGGGAG. This encodes CASSELPGVRITGE. The whole CDR3 region reads CASSELPGVRITGELFF. Looking up the rest from reference TRBV2 and TRBJ2-2 gives the full variable domain: EPEVTQTPSHQVTQMGQEVILRCVPISNHLYFYWYRQILGQKVEFLVSFYNNEISEKSEIFDDQFSVERPDGSNFTLKIRSTKLEDSAMYFCASSELPGVRITGELFFGEGSRLTVL.

A word on this clone: The CDR3 extends 3 residues past the end of the read, so its final part is completed from the germline J gene. This chain uses TRBV5-1 with TRBJ2-3; 11 positions match TRBD2. Per germline, CDR1 SGHRS and CDR2 YFSETQ. This CDR3 is built from 17 residues. Trimming at V came to 4 bases and at J to 4 bases, leaving 11 bases not matched to a gene. Here the CDR3 reads CASSPEPLAGGPDTQYF. The CDR3 DNA, read in part, is TGCGCCAGCAGCCCCGAACCGTTAGCGGGGGGGCCAGATACG.

Concerning this clone: The read falls 3 residues short of the CDR3 end, and the missing part is taken from the germline J gene. This sequence joins TRBV20-1 and TRBJ2-7, with 8 bases identical to TRBD1. This CDR3 comprises 14 residues. Germline-derived CDR1 and CDR2 are DFQATT and SNEGSKA (reference sequence). With V trimmed by 3 bases and J by 4 bases, 8 bases remained unmatched. The CDR3 here is CSASGDRTGYEQYF. Partial CDR3 DNA: TGCAGTGCTAGTGGGGACAGGACGGGTTACGAG.

A remark on this clone: The CDR3 end falls 3 residues outside the read, so it is completed with the germline J gene. The chain couples TRBV19 to TRBJ1-1; TRBD1 might be the D (5 bases). From germline, CDR1 is LNHDA and CDR2 SQIVND (reference sequence). V gave up 3 bases and J gave up 1 base, with 9 bases separating them. This CDR3 region has 14 residues. The sequenced CDR3 bases are TGTGCCAGTAGTATCACAGGTGGGAACACTGAA. This gives the protein CASSITGGNTE. The entire CDR3 protein reads CASSITGGNTEAFF.

Comments on this clone: The sequenced fragment ends 3 residues before the CDR3 boundary, so the rest is inferred from the germline J gene. The V call is TRBV29-1, the J call TRBJ1-2, with a tentative D call TRBD1 (5 bases). Germline loops: CDR1 SQVTM, CDR2 ANQGSEA. CDR3 length equals 12 residues. The sequenced CDR3 bases are TGCAGCGTGGCGACTTTGAGGGGAGGC. As protein: CSVATLRGG. The CDR3 reads in full as CSVATLRGGYTF. Combining the CDR3 with reference TRBV29-1 and TRBJ1-2 gives the whole variable domain SAVISQKPSRDICQRGTSLTIQCQVDSQVTMMFWYRQQPGQSLTLIATANQGSEATYESGFVIDKFPISRPNLTFSTLTVSNMSPEDSSIYLCSVATLRGGYTFGSGTRLTVV.

CDR3 DNA (partial): TGTGCCAGCAGCTGGCCCGGGACAGGGGCCACAGATACG. Protein sequence: CASSWPGTGATDT. The CDR3 reads in full as CASSWPGTGATDTQYF. The V and J genes are TRBV7-8 and TRBJ2-3; 10 bases align to TRBD1. The read terminates 3 residues before the CDR3 end, so the remaining end is supplied by the germline J gene. Unmatched junction bases numbered 6, after V lost 4 bases and J lost 2 bases. This CDR3 has 16 residues. Germline V gene data show CDR1 as SGHVS and CDR2 as FQNEAQ. The full variable domain, with the rest looked up from reference TRBV7-8 and TRBJ2-3, is GAGVSQSPRYKVAKRGQDVALRCDPISGHVSLFWYQQALGQGPEFLTYFQNEAQLDKSGLPSDRFFAERPEGSVSTLKIQRTQQEDSAVYLCASSWPGTGATDTQYFGPGTRLTVL.

As concerns this clone: The CDR3 extends 3 residues past the end of the read, so its final part is completed from the germline J gene. The chain has TRBV4-1 and TRBJ2-7, with TRBD2 identical over 7 bases. This CDR3 contains 15 residues. Germline-derived CDR1 and CDR2 are MGHRA and YSYEKL. J was trimmed by 3 bases and V by 0 bases; bases with no gene match: 5. The covered CDR3 bases are TGCGCCAGCAGCCAAGAGAGGAGCGGGAACTACGAG. As protein: CASSQERSGNYE. The CDR3 as a whole reads CASSQERSGNYEQYF.

Comments on this clone: The read gets to within 3 residues of the CDR3 end, and the germline J gene fills in the rest. The genes are TRBV18 and TRBJ2-1, with 7 bases matching TRBD2. Trimming removed 5 bases from V and 7 bases from J; junction bases left unmatched: 11. This CDR3 is built from 15 residues. CDR1 and CDR2 (germline): KGHSH, LQKENI. CDR3 protein: CASSIAGVVPNEQFF. CDR3 DNA (partial): TGTGCCAGCTCAATCGCGGGGGTCGTGCCAAATGAG.

With regard to this clone: The sequence runs out 3 residues before the end of the CDR3; the remainder is reconstructed from the germline J gene. The gene calls are TRBV7-3 and TRBJ2-7, with TRBD1 matching over 10 bases. V dropped 5 bases and J dropped 4; count of bases not matched to a gene: 11. The germline V gene encodes CDR1 SGHTA and CDR2 FQGTGA. The CDR3 loop spans 16 amino acids. The CDR3 DNA, read in part, is TGTGCCAGCAGCCCTCGGGGGGGACAGGGGAATTACGAG. It is translated as CASSPRGGQGNYE. The full CDR3 protein reads CASSPRGGQGNYEQYF.

Concerning this clone itself: The observed sequence ends 3 residues before the CDR3 terminus, with the missing tail filled in from the germline J gene. V usage is TRBV7-9 and J usage is TRBJ1-3; maybe TRBD1 (6 bases). Germline-derived CDR1 and CDR2 are SEHNR and FQNEAQ (reference sequence). CDR3 length: 14 residues. Between the trimmed V and J ends, which lost 6 bases and 1 base, there was a span of 10 bases. CDR3 in amino acids: CASRATGSGNTIYF. The CDR3 DNA, read in part, is TGTGCCAGCAGAGCCACAGGGTCTGGAAACACC. The entire variable domain, with the rest obtained from reference TRBV7-9 and TRBJ1-3, is as follows: DTGVSQNPRHKITKRGQNVTFRCDPISEHNRLYWYRQTLGQGPEFLTYFQNEAQLEKSRLLSDRFSAERPKGSFSTLEIQRTEQGDSAMYLCASRATGSGNTIYFGEGSWLTVV.

A note on this clone: The read stops 3 residues short of the end of the CDR3; the missing end is completed from the germline J gene. The chain links TRBV2 to TRBJ1-5; D may be TRBD1 (5 bases). Germline CDR1 SNHLY, CDR2 FYNNEI. The CDR3 length is 15 residues. With 5 bases removed from V and 0 bases from J, the gap between germline ends came to 11 bases. This CDR3 is CASSFQGSSNQPQHF. The sequenced part of the CDR3 DNA is TGTGCCAGCAGTTTCCAGGGTAGTAGCAATCAGCCC.

On this clone: The CDR3 extends 3 residues past the end of the read, so its final part is completed from the germline J gene. The J gene is TRBJ2-7, the V gene TRBV12-3 or TRBV12-4; TRBD1 might be the D (5 bases). The CDR3 runs 12 residues. Between the trimmed V and J ends, which lost 8 bases and 5 bases, there was a span of 13 bases. The CDR3 spells CASAWGRNEQYF. The sequenced part of the CDR3 DNA is TGTGCCAGCGCCTGGGGCCGTAACGAG.

Concerning this clone: The sequence runs out 3 residues before the end of the CDR3; the remainder is reconstructed from the germline J gene. V and J are TRBV5-6 and TRBJ2-7, with D perhaps TRBD1 or TRBD2 (6 bases each). The V gene's germline CDR1 is SGHDT and CDR2 YYEEEE. Between the trimmed V and J ends, which lost 3 bases and 5 bases, there was a span of 18 bases. This CDR3 contains 15 residues. The covered CDR3 bases are TGTGCCAGCAGCTGGGGGCAGGGGAGGATGGACGAG. Translated, it gives CASSWGQGRMDE. In full, the CDR3 reads CASSWGQGRMDEQYF. Looking up the rest from reference TRBV5-6 and TRBJ2-7 gives the full variable domain: DAGVTQSPTHLIKTRGQQVTLRCSPKSGHDTVSWYQQALGQGPQFIFQYYEEEERQRGNFPDRFSGHQFPNYSSELNVNALLLGDSALYLCASSWGQGRMDEQYFGPGTRLTVT.

In regard to this clone: The sequenced fragment ends 3 residues before the CDR3 boundary, so the rest is inferred from the germline J gene. The rearrangement uses TRBV5-6 and TRBJ2-1, with 10 nucleotides matching TRBD1. The length of the CDR3 is 15 residues. Per the germline V gene, CDR1 is SGHDT and CDR2 is YYEEEE. The junction had 9 bases not matched to a gene; V was cut back by 4 bases and J by 8 bases. CDR3 DNA, as far as it was read: TGTGCCAGCAGCCTTCCGGGACAGGGGCTCCATGAG. This sequence encodes CASSLPGQGLHE. The entire CDR3 protein reads CASSLPGQGLHEQFF.

In regard to this clone: The observed sequence ends 3 residues before the CDR3 terminus, with the missing tail filled in from the germline J gene. This chain links TRBV30 with TRBJ1-2; no firm D call. The CDR3 spans 13 residues. Trimming removed 3 bases from V and 6 bases from J, with 14 bases in between. Germline V gives CDR1 GTSNPN, CDR2 SVGIG (reference sequence). The sequenced CDR3 bases are TGTGCCTGGAGCCATAGGCCCCAGGATGGC. Protein product: CAWSHRPQDG. The entire CDR3 protein reads CAWSHRPQDGYTF.

By frequency, this clone is medium-sized. Sequencing ends 3 residues short of the CDR3 end; the germline J gene provides the rest. The rearrangement joins TRBV15 to TRBJ2-3, with a possible D match to TRBD2 (6 bases). The V end lost 3 bases, the J end lost 0 bases, and 10 bases lay between the germline ends. Germline V CDR1 and CDR2: LNHNV, YYDKDF (reference sequence). The CDR3 extends over 15 amino acids. The CDR3 reads CATSSRGTSTDTQYF. CDR3 bases read: TGTGCCACCAGCAGTAGAGGGACTAGCACAGATACG.

Comment on this clone: The CDR3 is cut off 3 residues early in the read; its end comes from the germline J gene. Other nucleotide sequences in the sample specify the same CDR3. The J gene is TRBJ2-7, the V gene TRBV5-5; no reliable D call. V was trimmed by 4 bases and J by 3 bases, leaving 17 bases between them. CDR3 length: 15 residues. The germline gives CDR1 SGHKS, CDR2 YYEKEE (reference sequence). The DNA read from the CDR3 is TGTGCCAGCAGCCCGCGATTCGGTACCAACTACGAG. Translation gives CASSPRFGTNYE. The CDR3, in full, reads CASSPRFGTNYEQYF.

Concerning this clone: The read ends 3 residues shy of where the CDR3 ends; the end is completed using the germline J gene. The chain has TRBV6-2 or TRBV6-3 and TRBJ2-3, with 8 bases matching TRBD2. The CDR3 extends over 16 amino acids. Per the germline V gene, CDR1 is MNHEY and CDR2 is SVGEGT. CDR3 residues: CASSYLRRTSPSTQYF. Incomplete CDR3 DNA: TGTGCCAGCAGTTACCTTCGCAGGACTAGCCCCTCCACG.

Worth noting for this clone: With the read ending 3 residues before the CDR3 end, the germline J gene is used to fill in that end. The chain carries TRBV7-9 and TRBJ1-2; no firm D call. Germline loops: CDR1 SEHNR, CDR2 FQNEAQ (reference sequence). Trimming took off 0 bases at V and 1 base at J, with 3 bases between the two ends. This CDR3 spans 13 amino acids. CDR3 sequence: CASSLALNYGYTF. Incomplete CDR3 DNA: TGTGCCAGCAGCTTAGCCCTTAACTATGGC.

Points on this clone: The CDR3 is cut off 3 residues early in the read; its end comes from the germline J gene. This sequence joins TRBV20-1 and TRBJ2-7; perhaps TRBD2 as D (5 bases). Germline assignment: CDR1 DFQATT and CDR2 SNEGSKA (reference sequence). This CDR3 is built from 16 residues. Trimming left V 0 bases short and J 2 bases short, with 17 bases between. The sequenced part of the CDR3 DNA is TGCAGTGCTAGAGATTTTAGGACTCGGGGAACCTACGAG. It specifies CSARDFRTRGTYE. The entire CDR3 is CSARDFRTRGTYEQYF.

In the case of this clone: The read terminates 3 residues before the CDR3 end, so the remaining end is supplied by the germline J gene. V and J are TRBV6-2 or TRBV6-3 and TRBJ1-2; 9 bases are a match to TRBD1. The V segment lost 5 bases and the J segment 6 bases; nucleotides outside the gene matches: 1. The CDR3 contains 12 residues. Germline V gene lookup returns CDR1 MNHEY and CDR2 SVGEGT. CDR3 DNA, as far as it was read: TGTGCCAGCAGTCGGACAGGGGATGGC. This encodes CASSRTGDG. The CDR3 in its entirety is CASSRTGDGYTF.

About this clone itself: The CDR3 goes on 3 residues after the read ends, and that part is filled in from the germline J gene. The gene calls are TRBV30 and TRBJ1-2; no clear D. The CDR3 totals 8 residues. CDR1 and CDR2 from the germline V gene are GTSNPN and SVGIG (reference sequence). The V and J ends lost 7 bases and 7 bases respectively, with 4 bases between them. The CDR3 loop reads CASFGYTF. The part of the CDR3 DNA that was read is TGTGCCTCTTTTGGC.

On this clone itself: The read comes to an end 3 residues before the CDR3 does, leaving the germline J gene to fill in the end. The chain carries TRBV12-5 and TRBJ1-6; maybe TRBD1 (6 bases). Trimming removed 5 bases from V and 2 bases from J, with 13 bases in between. The CDR3 totals 16 residues. CDR1 and CDR2 from the germline V gene are LGHNT and FRNRAP. The CDR3 loop reads CASGPTGSTYNSPLHF. Partial CDR3 DNA: TGTGCTAGTGGTCCCACAGGGAGCACCTATAATTCACCC. The variable domain in full, completed from reference TRBV12-5 and TRBJ1-6, reads DARVTQTPRHKVTEMGQEVTMRCQPILGHNTVFWYRQTMMQGLELLAYFRNRAPLDDSGMPKDRFSAEMPDATLATLKIQPSEPRDSAVYFCASGPTGSTYNSPLHFGNGTRLTVT.

As to this clone: Read sequence stops 3 residues before the CDR3 end, and the germline J gene provides the missing end. V usage is TRBV29-1 and J usage is TRBJ2-3, with D uncertain. Trimming cost V 3 bases and J 2 bases, with 6 bases left between them. The germline gives CDR1 SQVTM, CDR2 ANQGSEA. The CDR3 is made up of 12 amino acids. The CDR3 here is CSVEAITDTQYF. CDR3 DNA (partial): TGCAGCGTTGAGGCCATCACAGATACG.

Notes on this clone: The CDR3 end falls 3 residues outside the read, so it is completed with the germline J gene. This chain uses TRBV7-2 with TRBJ2-3; D gene ambiguous. V was clipped by 7 bases and J by 1 base, with 12 bases between them. Germline V lookup: CDR1 SGHTA, CDR2 FQGNSA. This CDR3 is 14 amino acids long. The CDR3 here is CASNRRLRTDTQYF. The CDR3 DNA, read in part, is TGTGCCAGCAATCGCCGACTCCGCACAGATACG. Filled out from reference TRBV7-2 and TRBJ2-3, the complete variable domain reads GAGVSQSPSNKVTEKGKDVELRCDPISGHTALYWYRQSLGQGLEFLIYFQGNSAPDKSGLPSDRFSAERTGGSVSTLTIQRTQQEDSAVYLCASNRRLRTDTQYFGPGTRLTVL.

To note about this clone: The read finishes 3 residues shy of the CDR3 end, and the germline J gene is used to complete it. The V call is TRBV24-1, the J call TRBJ2-1; 10 nucleotides match TRBD2. V was clipped by 4 bases and J by 8 bases; unmatched bases: 10. There are 16 residues in the CDR3. The germline CDR1 and CDR2 sequences are KGHDR and SFDVKD. CDR3 bases read: TGTGCCACCAGTGAACCCACTAGCGGGACTGCAGATGAG. This translates into CATSEPTSGTADE. The full CDR3 sequence reads CATSEPTSGTADEQFF.

On this clone itself: With the read ending 3 residues before the CDR3 end, the germline J gene is used to fill in that end. The J gene is TRBJ2-1, the V gene TRBV11-2, with TRBD2 as a possible D gene (5 bases). The CDR3 sequence is 12 residues long. Germline V gives CDR1 SGHAT, CDR2 FQNNGV. V lost 6 bases and J 8 bases, leaving 11 bases between the germline ends. The CDR3 region is CASSPPGYEQFF. CDR3 DNA, as far as it was read: TGTGCCAGCAGTCCCCCGGGGTATGAG.

A remark on this clone: Sequencing ends 3 residues short of the CDR3 end; the germline J gene provides the rest. The identical CDR3 is also encoded by other nucleotide sequences in the sample. This chain joins TRBV2 and TRBJ1-2; the D gene is possibly TRBD1 (6 bases). CDR1 is SNHLY, CDR2 FYNNEI, per germline. The CDR3 is 11 residues long. CDR3 bases read: TGTGCCCCAGGAGGGGGGGAGGGC. Translated, it gives CAPGGGEG. The full CDR3 protein reads CAPGGGEGYTF.